This TCR beta chain is drawn from a study of T-cell reconstitution after alpha-beta-depleted transplantation in children. Trimming took off 11 bases at V and 8 bases at J, with 19 bases between the two ends. This CDR3 has 13 amino acids. CDR1 and CDR2 (germline): SNHLY, FYNNEI. Preparing the TCRbeta library involved the use of unique molecular identifiers. In TCRdb, the PCR reads were re-called with MiXCR into one record per CDR3 protein. The data show 150,000 to 200,000 distinct CDR3 sequences, 5% to 6.5% seen once. There are many counts of this clonotype. The source was PBMCs, collected before TCRalphabeta/CD19-depleted stem cell transplant. The V gene is TRBV2, the J gene TRBJ2-1; a weak D match, TRBD1 (6 bases). The receptor was derived from a girl less than two years old with combined immunodeficiency, due to receive a stem cell transplant. CDR3 DNA sequence: TGTGCCGCGAAGGAGTTGGCAGGGGATGAGCAGTTCTTC. Protein sequence: CAAKELAGDEQFF.